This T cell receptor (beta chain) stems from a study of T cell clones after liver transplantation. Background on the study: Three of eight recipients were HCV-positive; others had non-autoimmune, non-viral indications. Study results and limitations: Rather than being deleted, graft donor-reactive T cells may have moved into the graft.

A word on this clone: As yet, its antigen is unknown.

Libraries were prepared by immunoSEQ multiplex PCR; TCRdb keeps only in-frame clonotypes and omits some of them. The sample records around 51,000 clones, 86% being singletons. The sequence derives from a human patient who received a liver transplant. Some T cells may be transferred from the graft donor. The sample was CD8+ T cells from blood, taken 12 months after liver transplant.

CDR3 residues: CASSYLAGGPYEQYF. The CDR3 DNA follows: TGTGCCAGCAGTTATCTAGCGGGTGGCCCCTACGAGCAGTACTTC. The chain recombines TRBV6-5 with TRBJ2-7; 8 nucleotides match TRBD2. Germline-derived CDR1 and CDR2 are MNHEY and SVGAGI. CDR3 size: 15 residues. V dropped 3 bases and J dropped 2; count of bases not matched to a gene: 6.